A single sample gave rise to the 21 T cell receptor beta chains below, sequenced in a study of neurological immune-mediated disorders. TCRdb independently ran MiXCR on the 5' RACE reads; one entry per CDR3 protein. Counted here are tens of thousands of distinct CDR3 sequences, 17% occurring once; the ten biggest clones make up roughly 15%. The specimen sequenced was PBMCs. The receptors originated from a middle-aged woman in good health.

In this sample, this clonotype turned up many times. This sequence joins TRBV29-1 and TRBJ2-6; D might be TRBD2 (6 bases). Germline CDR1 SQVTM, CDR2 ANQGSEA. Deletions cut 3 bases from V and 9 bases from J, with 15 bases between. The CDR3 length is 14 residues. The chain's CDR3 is CSVEGGRGDNVLTF. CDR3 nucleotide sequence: TGCAGCGTTGAGGGGGGTCGGGGTGACAACGTCCTGACTTTC.

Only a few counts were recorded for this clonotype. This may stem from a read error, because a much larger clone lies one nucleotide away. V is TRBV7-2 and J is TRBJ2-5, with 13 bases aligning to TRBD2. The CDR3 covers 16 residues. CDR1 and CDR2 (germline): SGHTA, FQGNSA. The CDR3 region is CASSFTSGGGAETRYF. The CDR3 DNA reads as TGTGCCAGCAGCTTCACTAGCGGGGGGGGTGCAGAGACCCGGTACTTC.

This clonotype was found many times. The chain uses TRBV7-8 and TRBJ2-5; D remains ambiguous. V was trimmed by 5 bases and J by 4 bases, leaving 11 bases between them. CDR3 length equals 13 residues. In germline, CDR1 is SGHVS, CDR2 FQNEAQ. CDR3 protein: CASSPSERETQYF. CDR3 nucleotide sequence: TGTGCCAGCAGCCCAAGCGAGCGAGAGACCCAGTACTTC.

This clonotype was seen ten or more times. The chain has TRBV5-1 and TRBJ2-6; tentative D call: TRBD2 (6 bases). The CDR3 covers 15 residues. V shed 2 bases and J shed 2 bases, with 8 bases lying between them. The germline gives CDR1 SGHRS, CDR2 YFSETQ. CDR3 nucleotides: TGCGCCAGCAGCTTAGGAGGGACTGGGGCCAACGTCCTGACTTTC. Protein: CASSLGGTGANVLTF.

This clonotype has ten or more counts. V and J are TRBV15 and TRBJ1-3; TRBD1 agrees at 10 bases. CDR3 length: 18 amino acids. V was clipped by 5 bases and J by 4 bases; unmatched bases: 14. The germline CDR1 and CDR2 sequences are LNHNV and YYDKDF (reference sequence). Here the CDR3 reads CATSLDRGPELYGNTIYF. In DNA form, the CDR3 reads TGTGCCACCAGCTTAGACAGGGGGCCCGAACTTTACGGAAACACCATATATTTT.

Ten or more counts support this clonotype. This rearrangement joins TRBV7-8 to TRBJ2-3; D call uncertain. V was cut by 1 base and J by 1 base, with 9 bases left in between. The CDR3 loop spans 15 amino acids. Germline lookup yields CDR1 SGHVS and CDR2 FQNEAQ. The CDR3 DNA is TGTGCCAGCAGCTTAGAGTTACAGCGCACAGATACGCAGTATTTT. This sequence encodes CASSLELQRTDTQYF.

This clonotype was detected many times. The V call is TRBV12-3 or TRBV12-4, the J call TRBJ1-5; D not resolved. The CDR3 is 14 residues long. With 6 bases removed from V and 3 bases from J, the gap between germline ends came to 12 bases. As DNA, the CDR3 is TGTGCCAGCAGCGGGCCGGGCCCCAATCAGCCCCAGCATTTT. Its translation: CASSGPGPNQPQHF.

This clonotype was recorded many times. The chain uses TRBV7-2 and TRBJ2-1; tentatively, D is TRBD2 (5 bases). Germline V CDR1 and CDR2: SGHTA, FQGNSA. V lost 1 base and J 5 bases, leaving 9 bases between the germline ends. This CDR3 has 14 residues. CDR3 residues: CASSLGGEDNEQFF. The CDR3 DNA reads TGTGCCAGCAGCTTAGGGGGAGAGGACAATGAGCAGTTCTTC.

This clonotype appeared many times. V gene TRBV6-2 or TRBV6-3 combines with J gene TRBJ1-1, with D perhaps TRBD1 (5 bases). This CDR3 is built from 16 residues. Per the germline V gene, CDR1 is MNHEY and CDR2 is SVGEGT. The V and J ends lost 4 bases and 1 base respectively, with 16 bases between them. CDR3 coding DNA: TGTGCCAGCAGTTCCTACAGCAGGGCCGCGAACACTGAAGCTTTCTTT. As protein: CASSSYSRAANTEAFF.

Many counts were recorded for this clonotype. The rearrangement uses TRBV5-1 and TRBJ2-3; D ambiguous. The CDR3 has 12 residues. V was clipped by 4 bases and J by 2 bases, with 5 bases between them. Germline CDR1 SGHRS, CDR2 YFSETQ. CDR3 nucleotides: TGCGCCAGCAGCGAGGACACAGATACGCAGTATTTT. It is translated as CASSEDTDTQYF.

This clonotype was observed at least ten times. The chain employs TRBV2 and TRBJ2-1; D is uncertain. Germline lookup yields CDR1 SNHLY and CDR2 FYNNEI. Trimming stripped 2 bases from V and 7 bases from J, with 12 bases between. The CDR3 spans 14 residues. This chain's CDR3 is CASSELSVRNEQFF. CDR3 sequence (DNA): TGTGCCAGCAGTGAATTGTCAGTGAGGAATGAGCAGTTCTTC.

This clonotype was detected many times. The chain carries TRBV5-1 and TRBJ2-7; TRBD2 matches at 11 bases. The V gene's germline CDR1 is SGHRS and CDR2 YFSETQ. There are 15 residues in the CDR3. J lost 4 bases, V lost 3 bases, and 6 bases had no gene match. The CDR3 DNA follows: TGCGCCAGCAGCTACGGTAGCGGGGGGGCTTACGAGCAGTACGTC. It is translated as CASSYGSGGAYEQYV.

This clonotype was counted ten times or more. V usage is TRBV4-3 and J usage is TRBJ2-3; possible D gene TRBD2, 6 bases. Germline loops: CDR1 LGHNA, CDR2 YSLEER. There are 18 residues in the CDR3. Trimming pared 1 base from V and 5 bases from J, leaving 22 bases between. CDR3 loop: CASSQATVAGDLIDTQYF. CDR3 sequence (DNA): TGCGCCAGCAGCCAAGCGACCGTTGCCGGGGACTTAATAGATACGCAGTATTTT.

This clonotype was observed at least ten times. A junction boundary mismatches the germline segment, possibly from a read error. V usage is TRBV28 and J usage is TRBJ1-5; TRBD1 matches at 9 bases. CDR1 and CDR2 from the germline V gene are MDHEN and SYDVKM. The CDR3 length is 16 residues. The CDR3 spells CASSRPGQGSDQPQHF. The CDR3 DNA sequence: TGTGCCAGCAGTCGACCGGGACAGGGTAGCGATCAGCCCCAGCATTTT.

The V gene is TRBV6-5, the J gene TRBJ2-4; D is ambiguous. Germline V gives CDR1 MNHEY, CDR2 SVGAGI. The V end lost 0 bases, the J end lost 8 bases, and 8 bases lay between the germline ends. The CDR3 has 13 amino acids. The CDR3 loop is CASSYSKVDIQYF. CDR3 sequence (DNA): TGTGCCAGCAGTTACTCGAAAGTGGACATTCAGTACTTC.

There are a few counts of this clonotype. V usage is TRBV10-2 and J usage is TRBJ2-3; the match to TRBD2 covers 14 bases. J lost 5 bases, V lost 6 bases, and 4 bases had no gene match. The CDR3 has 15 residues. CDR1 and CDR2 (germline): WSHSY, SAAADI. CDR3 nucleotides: TGCGCCAGCAGGGGACTAGCGGGAGTCGGAGATACGCAGTATTTT. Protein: CASRGLAGVGDTQYF.

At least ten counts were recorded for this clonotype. This chain's CDR3 is CASSLEGRGGLVSEQYF. In DNA, the CDR3 is TGTGCCAGCAGCTTAGAAGGGCGGGGGGGCTTAGTGTCCGAGCAGTACTTC. This rearrangement joins TRBV7-2 to TRBJ2-7; the match to TRBD2 covers 9 bases. In germline, CDR1 is SGHTA, CDR2 FQGNSA. Trimming removed 1 base from V and 6 bases from J; junction bases left unmatched: 13. The CDR3 is 17 amino acids.

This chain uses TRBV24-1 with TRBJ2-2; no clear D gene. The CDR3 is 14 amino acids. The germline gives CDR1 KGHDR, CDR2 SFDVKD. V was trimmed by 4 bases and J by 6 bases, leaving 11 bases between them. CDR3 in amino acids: CATSDAYDPGELFF. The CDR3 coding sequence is TGTGCCACCAGTGACGCCTATGACCCCGGGGAGCTGTTTTTT.

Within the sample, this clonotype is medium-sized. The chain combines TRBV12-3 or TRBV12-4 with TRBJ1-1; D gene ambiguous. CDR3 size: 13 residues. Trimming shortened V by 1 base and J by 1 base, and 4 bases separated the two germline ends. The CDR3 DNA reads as TGTGCCAGCAGTTTAGGGCCGAACACTGAAGCTTTCTTT. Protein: CASSLGPNTEAFF.

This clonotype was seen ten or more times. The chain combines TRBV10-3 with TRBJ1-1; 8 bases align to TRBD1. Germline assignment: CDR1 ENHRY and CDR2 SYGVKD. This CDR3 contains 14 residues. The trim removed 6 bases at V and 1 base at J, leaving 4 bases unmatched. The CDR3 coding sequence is TGTGCCATCAGGGAGGGGACAGGGAACACTGAAGCTTTCTTT. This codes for CAIREGTGNTEAFF.

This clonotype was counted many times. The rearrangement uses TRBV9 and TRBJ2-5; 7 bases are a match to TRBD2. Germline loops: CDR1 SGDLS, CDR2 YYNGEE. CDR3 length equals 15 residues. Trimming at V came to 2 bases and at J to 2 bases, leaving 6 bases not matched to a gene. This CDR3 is CASSVDPAGQETQYF. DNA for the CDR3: TGTGCCAGCAGCGTGGACCCAGCGGGGCAAGAGACCCAGTACTTC.